This entry lists 20 T cell receptor beta chains sequenced from one sample in a study of T cell clonotyping in hematopoietic cell transplantation. Time point here: recipient sample about 28 days before transplant, after cytoreduction. Sequencing was performed with immunoSEQ multiplex PCR; in TCRdb, only in-frame clones are kept and a portion is missing. The sample shows under 45,000 clones, approximately 95% of them seen only once. Specimen: peripheral blood mononuclear cells, collected before stem cell transplant. These receptors were obtained from a man aged 40-49 years with chronic myeloid leukemia. Some clones in this sample may be carry-over from other donors' samples.

This chain links TRBV11-1 with TRBJ2-2; 8 bases fit TRBD1. Germline CDR1 and CDR2: SGHAT and FQDESV (reference sequence). CDR3 length: 16 residues. The ends lost 5 bases at V and 5 bases at J; junction bases unmatched: 10. CDR3: CASSPLGQGGTGELFF. CDR3 nucleotide sequence: TGTGCCAGCAGCCCACTCGGACAGGGAGGAACCGGGGAGCTGTTTTTT.

The chain joins TRBV5-1 to TRBJ1-1; 8 bases align to TRBD1. V gave up 2 bases and J gave up 8 bases; unmatched junction bases: 5. The length of the CDR3 is 13 residues. Germline V gene sequence: CDR1 SGHRS, CDR2 YFSETQ. CDR3 loop: CASSLGQGEEAFF. In nucleotides, the CDR3 is TGCGCCAGCAGCTTAGGACAGGGTGAGGAAGCTTTCTTT.

The chain has TRBV9 and TRBJ2-1; 11 bases are a match to TRBD2. Per the germline V gene, CDR1 is SGDLS and CDR2 is YYNGEE. The length of the CDR3 is 16 residues. V was pared by 4 bases and J by 2 bases, with 5 bases of the junction left unmatched. This CDR3 reads CASSPLAGGTYNEQFF. In nucleotides, the CDR3 is TGTGCCAGCAGCCCATTAGCGGGGGGGACCTACAATGAGCAGTTCTTC.

This clone came up once. The rearrangement links TRBV5-5 to TRBJ2-7, with D possibly matching TRBD1 (5 bases). Germline V gene data show CDR1 as SGHKS and CDR2 as YYEKEE (reference sequence). The CDR3 is 14 residues long. Trimming took 0 bases from V and 1 from J, leaving 8 bases between them. The DNA of the CDR3 is TGTGCCAGCAGCTTGGCAGGGTCATCCTACGAGCAGTACTTC. Protein product: CASSLAGSSYEQYF.

The chain carries TRBV4-1 and TRBJ1-1; D is ambiguous. Germline values: CDR1 MGHRA, CDR2 YSYEKL. This CDR3 spans 15 amino acids. The ends were cut back, 0 bases at V and 6 bases at J, with 14 bases in the middle. CDR3 DNA: TGCGCCAGCAGCCAAGAAGAGAGGCGGGTAGCTGAAGCTTTCTTT. Its translation is CASSQEERRVAEAFF.

The chain employs TRBV4-3 and TRBJ2-5, with no clear D. The germline V gene has CDR1 LGHNA and CDR2 YSLEER. The CDR3 contains 13 residues. Trimming shortened V by 0 bases and J by 2 bases, and 4 bases separated the two germline ends. CDR3: CASSQDRQETQYF. The CDR3 nucleotides are TGCGCCAGCAGCCAAGATAGGCAAGAGACCCAGTACTTC.

This chain joins TRBV7-2 and TRBJ1-1; tentatively, D is TRBD1 (5 bases). This CDR3 has 15 amino acids. Germline V gives CDR1 SGHTA, CDR2 FQGNSA. Trimming took off 3 bases at V and 5 bases at J, with 16 bases between the two ends. CDR3 protein: CASSFRGGAGTEAFF. The CDR3 DNA reads as TGTGCCAGCAGCTTCCGCGGAGGGGCTGGAACTGAAGCTTTCTTT.

The V and J genes are TRBV10-3 and TRBJ2-2; tentative D call: TRBD2 (5 bases). Germline lookup yields CDR1 ENHRY and CDR2 SYGVKD. The CDR3 length is 15 residues. The V end lost 5 bases, the J end lost 5 bases, and 15 bases lay between the germline ends. CDR3 in amino acids: CAISRIQGGTGELFF. The CDR3 bases are TGTGCCATCAGTAGAATACAAGGAGGTACCGGGGAGCTGTTTTTT.

The genes are TRBV28 and TRBJ1-2; TRBD1 aligns across 7 bases. The CDR3 runs to 14 residues. Per the germline V gene, CDR1 is MDHEN and CDR2 is SYDVKM. V gave up 2 bases and J gave up 8 bases; unmatched junction bases: 8. The DNA for the CDR3 is TGTGCCAGCAGTTTAAATGTCAGGGGGACCGGCTACACCTTC. Its translation: CASSLNVRGTGYTF.

The chain carries TRBV4-3 and TRBJ1-5; D unclear. CDR1 and CDR2 from the germline V gene are LGHNA and YSLEER. Trimming took 1 base from V and 7 from J, leaving 8 bases between them. The CDR3 totals 13 residues. The CDR3 loop reads CASSQGERQPQHF. The CDR3 DNA reads as TGCGCCAGCAGCCAAGGGGAGCGGCAGCCCCAGCATTTT.

This rearrangement joins TRBV10-3 to TRBJ1-1; 8 nucleotides align to TRBD1. The germline V gene has CDR1 ENHRY and CDR2 SYGVKD. The ends lost 5 bases at V and 6 bases at J; junction bases unmatched: 8. There are 14 residues in the CDR3. Here the CDR3 reads CAISSSTGGAEAFF. As DNA, the CDR3 is TGTGCCATCAGTTCTAGTACAGGGGGGGCTGAAGCTTTCTTT.

The sample holds one count of this clone. The chain employs TRBV5-1 and TRBJ2-3; D gene uncertain. V was shortened by 0 bases and J by 6 bases, with 14 bases between the two germline ends. CDR3 size: 15 residues. Per the germline V gene, CDR1 is SGHRS and CDR2 is YFSETQ. CDR3 nucleotides: TGCGCCAGCAGCTTGGTTCAAGCCAAGTGGGATACGCAGTATTTT. Its protein product is CASSLVQAKWDTQYF.

The chain combines TRBV10-3 with TRBJ2-2, with 7 positions matching TRBD1. Germline CDR1 and CDR2: ENHRY and SYGVKD. The CDR3 covers 15 residues. V shed 4 bases and J 2 bases; nucleotides not matched to a gene: 4. CDR3 amino acids: CAISGGQLNTGELFF. The CDR3 DNA sequence: TGTGCCATCAGTGGGGGACAGCTTAACACCGGGGAGCTGTTTTTT.

The V and J genes are TRBV7-2 and TRBJ1-1; D perhaps matches TRBD1 (5 bases). This CDR3 has 14 residues. V gave up 1 base and J gave up 4 bases, with 10 bases separating them. Germline loops: CDR1 SGHTA, CDR2 FQGNSA. The DNA of the CDR3 is TGTGCCAGCAGCTTAGAGGGGCTGGTCACTGAAGCTTTCTTT. This sequence encodes CASSLEGLVTEAFF.

The genes are TRBV6-1 and TRBJ1-2; the D is unclear. V was trimmed by 7 bases and J by 4 bases, leaving 22 bases between them. Per the germline V gene, CDR1 is MNHNS and CDR2 is SASEGT. This CDR3 region has 16 residues. The CDR3 DNA sequence: TGTGCCAGCAATGACCCCTGGAAGCAGCCTCCCTATGGCTACACCTTC. As protein: CASNDPWKQPPYGYTF.

V is TRBV4-2 and J is TRBJ2-7; D gene uncertain. The germline V gene has CDR1 LGHNA and CDR2 YNFKEQ. The V end lost 0 bases, the J end lost 0 bases, and 6 bases lay between the germline ends. The CDR3 is 14 amino acids. The chain's CDR3 is CASSQDVNSYEQYF. In DNA form, the CDR3 reads TGTGCCAGCAGCCAAGACGTCAACTCCTACGAGCAGTACTTC.

CDR3 coding DNA: TGCGCCAGCAGCCAAGATCCCCCAAACCCGGGACAGGGCCTCAATCAGCCCCAGCATTTT. It translates to CASSQDPPNPGQGLNQPQHF. The V call is TRBV4-3, the J call TRBJ1-5, with 9 bases identical to TRBD1. The V gene end was trimmed by 0 bases and the J gene end by 3 bases; junction bases not matched to a gene: 15. The V gene's germline CDR1 is LGHNA and CDR2 YSLEER. The length of the CDR3 is 20 residues.

The J gene is TRBJ1-2, the V gene TRBV4-2; TRBD1 matches at 9 bases. The CDR3 sequence is 13 residues long. V gave up 1 base and J gave up 8 bases; unmatched junction bases: 2. Germline CDR1 reads LGHNA; CDR2 reads YNFKEQ. The CDR3 sequence: CASSQGTGAGYTF. In DNA, the CDR3 is TGTGCCAGCAGCCAAGGGACAGGGGCGGGCTACACCTTC.

The V call is TRBV6-5, the J call TRBJ2-2; a possible D gene is TRBD2 (6 bases). V lost 6 bases and J 4 bases, leaving 15 bases between the germline ends. CDR3 size: 15 residues. Germline CDR1 MNHEY, CDR2 SVGAGI. CDR3 sequence: CASRRDLGGTGELFF. The DNA for the CDR3 is TGTGCCAGCAGGAGGGACCTGGGGGGCACCGGGGAGCTGTTTTTT.

The rearrangement uses TRBV19 and TRBJ2-1; possibly TRBD2 for D (6 bases). The CDR3 totals 16 residues. Per germline, CDR1 LNHDA and CDR2 SQIVND (reference sequence). V dropped 5 bases and J dropped 7 bases, with 21 bases sitting between them. CDR3 sequence reads: CASSPKTGTGRNEQFF. CDR3 nucleotides: TGTGCCAGTAGTCCGAAAACCGGGACTGGGAGAAATGAGCAGTTCTTC.